This entry describes one T cell receptor beta chain. The antigen remains undetermined. Assay used: immunoSEQ multiplex PCR; TCRdb lists only in-frame clones, some missing. The table includes tens of thousands of clones, 70% to 90% detected once. This record belongs to a study of T cells in localized non-small cell lung cancer. J was trimmed by 6 bases and V by 4 bases; bases with no gene match: 13. CDR3 length: 16 residues. The germline V gene encodes CDR1 MNHEY and CDR2 SMNVEV (reference sequence). Broader study findings: When the top 100 tumor clones were examined, a median approximately 60 of them also appeared in the adjacent lung, which was paired and uninvolved. The study sequenced only one region of the tumor. As a result, intratumor heterogeneity could not be excluded and remains possible. There was higher T cell clonality in uninvolved adjacent lung than in tumor, and it was highest there.

The rearrangement links TRBV27 to TRBJ2-7, with TRBD1 identical over 9 bases. The source of this sequence is a female donor older than 55 with stage I lung adenocarcinoma. Sequenced material: peripheral blood, taken before any cancer treatment. CDR3 nucleotides: TGTGCCAGCAGTTCCTTCCCGGGACAGGGAATTACCGAGCAGTACTTC. Its translation is CASSSFPGQGITEQYF.